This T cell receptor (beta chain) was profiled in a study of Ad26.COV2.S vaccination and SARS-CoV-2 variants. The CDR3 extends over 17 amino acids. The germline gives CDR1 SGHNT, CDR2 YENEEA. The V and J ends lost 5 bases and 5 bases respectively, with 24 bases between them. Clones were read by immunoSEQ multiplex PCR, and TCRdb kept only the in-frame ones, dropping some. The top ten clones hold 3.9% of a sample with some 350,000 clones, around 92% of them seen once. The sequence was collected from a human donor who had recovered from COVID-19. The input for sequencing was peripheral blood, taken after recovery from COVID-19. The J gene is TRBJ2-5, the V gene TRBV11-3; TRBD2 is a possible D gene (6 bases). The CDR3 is CASSPGRTIVEGETQYF. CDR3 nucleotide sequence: TGTGCCAGCAGCCCGGGCCGGACTATCGTGGAGGGGGAGACCCAGTACTTC.